The 8 T cell receptor beta chains below come from one sample, sequenced in a study of blood T cell repertoires in COVID-19. Sequencing was performed with immunoSEQ multiplex PCR; in TCRdb, only in-frame clones are kept and a portion is missing. The sample carries about 220,000 clones, roughly 80% recorded once. Sequenced input: peripheral blood. The origin of the receptors is a woman aged 55 to 70 who had recovered from COVID-19.

V gene TRBV7-8 combines with J gene TRBJ2-5; TRBD2 matches 12 bases. The V segment lost 2 bases and the J segment 4 bases; nucleotides outside the gene matches: 2. The CDR3 is 15 residues long. Germline V gene sequence: CDR1 SGHVS, CDR2 FQNEAQ. CDR3 sequence (DNA): TGTGCCAGCAGCTTACTAGCGGGGGGGCCAGAGACCCAGTACTTC. Protein sequence: CASSLLAGGPETQYF.

This clone was seen only once. The chain couples TRBV5-4 to TRBJ1-1; 10 bases are shared with TRBD1. CDR3 size: 16 residues. The J segment lost 7 bases and the V segment lost 3 bases, leaving 12 bases of the junction unmatched. Germline values: CDR1 SGHNT, CDR2 YYREEE (reference sequence). CDR3 DNA: TGTGCCAGCAGCTGGCCGGGACAGGGGACCAAGAATGAAGCTTTCTTT. Translated, it gives CASSWPGQGTKNEAFF.

Comment on this clone: At one end the junction does not follow the germline gene, possibly because of a read error. The gene calls are TRBV7-8 and TRBJ1-1; possible D gene TRBD1, 5 bases. Germline CDR1 SGHVS, CDR2 FQNEAQ. This CDR3 comprises 14 residues. CDR3 sequence reads: CASSIKGWNAEAFF. As DNA, the CDR3 is TGTGCCAGCAGCATCAAGGGGTGGAACGCTGAAGCTTTCTTT. Complete variable domain (other parts from reference TRBV7-8 and TRBJ1-1): GAGVSQSPRYKVAKRGQDVALRCDPISGHVSLFWYQQALGQGPEFLTYFQNEAQLDKSGLPSDRFFAERPEGSVSTLKIQRTQQEDSAVYLCASSIKGWNAEAFFGQGTRLTVV.

The chain recombines TRBV11-1 with TRBJ2-7, with no clear D. Trimming removed 1 base from V and 3 bases from J, with 7 bases in between. The CDR3 extends over 13 amino acids. Germline CDR1 SGHAT, CDR2 FQDESV (reference sequence). The CDR3 region has the DNA TGTGCCAGCAGCTTAGGGCAGAACTACGAGCAGTACTTC. Its protein product is CASSLGQNYEQYF.

The chain links TRBV9 to TRBJ1-2; possible D gene TRBD1, 6 bases. Germline CDR1 is SGDLS and CDR2 is YYNGEE. The CDR3 sequence is 13 residues long. The germline V and J ends were trimmed by 4 bases and 7 bases, with 14 bases remaining between them. CDR3 loop: CASSLDRMSGYTF. The CDR3 coding sequence is TGTGCCAGCAGCTTGGACAGAATGAGTGGCTACACCTTC. The variable domain in full, with the rest retrieved from reference TRBV9 and TRBJ1-2, is DSGVTQTPKHLITATGQRVTLRCSPRSGDLSVYWYQQSLDQGLQFLIQYYNGEERAKGNILERFSAQQFPDLHSELNLSSLELGDSALYFCASSLDRMSGYTFGSGTRLTVV.

This clone was seen only once. The chain combines TRBV9 with TRBJ1-1; no reliable D call. The CDR3 runs 13 residues. With 4 bases removed from V and 1 base from J, the gap between germline ends came to 8 bases. Germline assignment: CDR1 SGDLS and CDR2 YYNGEE. The CDR3 spells CASSFRGNTEAFF. The CDR3 bases are TGTGCCAGCAGCTTTAGAGGGAACACTGAAGCTTTCTTT.

Concerning this clone: The identical CDR3 is also encoded by other nucleotide sequences in the sample. This rearrangement joins TRBV6-5 to TRBJ1-5; D possibly corresponds to TRBD1 (5 bases). The CDR3 totals 14 residues. Between the trimmed V and J ends, which lost 6 bases and 4 bases, there was a span of 13 bases. Per the germline V gene, CDR1 is MNHEY and CDR2 is SVGAGI. CDR3 protein: CASSPRGRNQPQHF. The CDR3 DNA follows: TGTGCCAGCAGCCCGCGGGGCCGAAATCAGCCCCAGCATTTT.

CDR3 in DNA: TGTGCCAGCAGCTTAGTCTGGCGGGGAACTAACTATGGCTACACCTTC. This gives the protein CASSLVWRGTNYGYTF. The V call is TRBV7-9, the J call TRBJ1-2; no definite D call. This CDR3 has 16 amino acids. Trimming took 1 base from V and 0 from J, leaving 12 bases between them. Germline loops: CDR1 SEHNR, CDR2 FQNEAQ (reference sequence).